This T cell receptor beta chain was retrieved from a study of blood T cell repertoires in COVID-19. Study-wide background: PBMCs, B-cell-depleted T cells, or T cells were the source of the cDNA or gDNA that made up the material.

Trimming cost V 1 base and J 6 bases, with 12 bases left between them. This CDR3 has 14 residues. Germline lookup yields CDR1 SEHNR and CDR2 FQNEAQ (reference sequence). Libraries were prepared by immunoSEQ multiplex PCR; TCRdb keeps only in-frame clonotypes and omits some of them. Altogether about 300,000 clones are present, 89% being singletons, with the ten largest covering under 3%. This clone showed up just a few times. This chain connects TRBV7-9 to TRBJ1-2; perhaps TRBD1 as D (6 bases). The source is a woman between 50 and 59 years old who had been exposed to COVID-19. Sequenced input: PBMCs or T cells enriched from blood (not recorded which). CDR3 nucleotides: TGTGCCAGCAGCTTAGTAGGGGGGGCCCATGGCTACACCTTC. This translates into CASSLVGGAHGYTF.